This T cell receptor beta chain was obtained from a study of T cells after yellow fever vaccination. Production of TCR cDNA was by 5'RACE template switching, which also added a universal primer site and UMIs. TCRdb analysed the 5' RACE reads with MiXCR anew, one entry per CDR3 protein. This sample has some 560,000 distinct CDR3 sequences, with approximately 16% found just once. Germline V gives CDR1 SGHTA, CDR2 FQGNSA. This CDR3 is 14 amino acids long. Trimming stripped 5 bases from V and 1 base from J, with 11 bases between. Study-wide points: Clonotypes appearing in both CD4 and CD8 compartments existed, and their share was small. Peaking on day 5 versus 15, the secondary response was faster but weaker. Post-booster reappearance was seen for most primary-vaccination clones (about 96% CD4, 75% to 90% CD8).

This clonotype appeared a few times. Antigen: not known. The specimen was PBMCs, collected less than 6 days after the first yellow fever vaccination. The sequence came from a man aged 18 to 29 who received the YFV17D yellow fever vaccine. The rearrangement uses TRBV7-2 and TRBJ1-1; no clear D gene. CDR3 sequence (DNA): TGTGCCAGCAGCCCAGACGCCTCGAACACTGAAGCTTTCTTT. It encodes CASSPDASNTEAFF.